The present entry profiles one T cell receptor beta chain with its context. The junction departs from the called germline gene at one end, perhaps through a read error. A second PCR of roughly 7 to 11 cycles used a sample-barcoded 5' primer and a J-beta primer mix. Using its own MiXCR run on the 5' RACE reads, TCRdb lists one record per CDR3 protein. The data hold fewer than 1,000,000 distinct CDR3 sequences, with 35% to 60% observed a single time. This sample is part of a study of blood T cells in healthy people across ages. Germline V gene sequence: CDR1 MDHEN, CDR2 SYDVKM. The CDR3 consists of 11 residues.

This clonotype originated in a man older than 75 in good health. Sequencing was done on a sample of blood. The chain joins TRBV28 to TRBJ1-5; D gene unclear. CDR3 DNA: TGTGCCAGTAGTTTAGGTCAGCCCCAGCATTTT. This sequence encodes CASSLGQPQHF.